This entry lists 27 T cell receptor beta chains sequenced from one sample in a study of T-cell memory formation after mild COVID-19. In TCRdb, the 5' RACE reads were re-called with MiXCR into one record per CDR3 protein. The sample has roughly 370,000 distinct CDR3 sequences, 15% to 20% seen once; the top ten hold 20% to 25%. Material: PBMCs or a T cell subset sorted from them (not recorded which). The receptors come from a man between 18 and 29 years old who had mild COVID-19 (a few samples of this study predate the infection). Cell type and time point are not known.

In this sample, this clonotype turned up a few times. This chain connects TRBV6-5 to TRBJ2-3; tentative D call: TRBD1 (5 bases). The CDR3 has 15 amino acids. Looked up from germline, CDR1 is MNHEY and CDR2 is SVGAGI. V was trimmed by 5 bases and J by 2 bases, leaving 14 bases between them. CDR3 sequence reads: CASSPRDYFTDTQYF. CDR3 sequence (DNA): TGTGCCAGCAGTCCCAGGGATTATTTCACAGATACGCAGTATTTT.

The chain carries TRBV28 and TRBJ2-1; possible D gene TRBD2, 6 bases. Germline V CDR1 and CDR2: MDHEN, SYDVKM. The CDR3 length is 15 residues. Trimming shortened V by 7 bases and J by 4 bases, and 17 bases separated the two germline ends. The DNA of the CDR3 is TGTGCCAGCACCCAGGGAGGCGACCCGTACAATGAGCAGTTCTTC. Translation gives CASTQGGDPYNEQFF.

This clonotype appeared once. This sequence joins TRBV20-1 and TRBJ2-1, with a tentative D call TRBD2 (5 bases). Germline values: CDR1 DFQATT, CDR2 SNEGSKA (reference sequence). The CDR3 runs to 12 residues. V was trimmed by 3 bases and J by 8 bases, leaving 11 bases between them. CDR3 amino acids: CSARDGGHEQFF. The CDR3 nucleotides are TGCAGTGCTAGGGACGGAGGTCATGAGCAGTTCTTC.

This clonotype has a count of ten or more. In DNA, the CDR3 is TGTGCCAGCAGCTTCAGTCTCGCTTCAACTAATGAAAAACTGTTTTTT. Protein: CASSFSLASTNEKLFF. V and J are TRBV7-2 and TRBJ1-4; D gene uncertain. V lost 3 bases and J lost 0, with 11 bases in between. The CDR3 totals 16 residues. From germline, CDR1 is SGHTA and CDR2 FQGNSA. Full variable domain (remainder filled in from reference TRBV7-2 and TRBJ1-4): GAGVSQSPSNKVTEKGKDVELRCDPISGHTALYWYRQSLGQGLEFLIYFQGNSAPDKSGLPSDRFSAERTGGSVSTLTIQRTQQEDSAVYLCASSFSLASTNEKLFFGSGTQLSVL.

This clonotype showed up just a few times. The V call is TRBV4-3, the J call TRBJ2-4; D may correspond to TRBD1 or TRBD2 (5 bases each). Germline V gives CDR1 LGHNA, CDR2 YSLEER. This CDR3 has 17 residues. Trimming shortened V by 1 base and J by 1 base, and 14 bases separated the two germline ends. This chain's CDR3 is CASSQARDRAAKNIQYF. CDR3 DNA sequence: TGCGCCAGCAGCCAAGCGAGGGACCGAGCGGCCAAAAACATTCAGTACTTC.

The CDR3 sequence: CASSLSSGGASTDTQYF. The DNA for the CDR3 is TGTGCCAGCAGCTTGTCTAGCGGGGGGGCTTCCACAGATACGCAGTATTTT. The rearrangement uses TRBV12-3 or TRBV12-4 and TRBJ2-3; 12 nucleotides line up with TRBD2. The CDR3 is 17 residues long. The junction had 9 bases not matched to a gene; V was cut back by 6 bases and J by 2 bases.

The gene calls are TRBV7-6 and TRBJ2-5; TRBD1 agrees at 9 bases. With V trimmed by 0 bases and J by 4 bases, 6 bases remained unmatched. The CDR3 extends over 16 amino acids. Germline V CDR1 and CDR2: SGHVS, FNYEAQ. CDR3: CASSLAMGQGIETQYF. The CDR3 DNA sequence: TGTGCCAGCAGCTTAGCAATGGGACAGGGAATAGAGACCCAGTACTTC.

This clonotype has just a few counts. The V and J genes are TRBV2 and TRBJ2-3; no firm D call. The length of the CDR3 is 11 residues. Trimming removed 6 bases from V and 5 bases from J, with 6 bases in between. Germline V CDR1 and CDR2: SNHLY, FYNNEI. The CDR3 protein is CASSAEDTQYF. The CDR3 bases are TGTGCCAGCAGCGCGGAAGATACGCAGTATTTT. Full variable domain (outside the CDR3, taken from reference TRBV2 and TRBJ2-3): EPEVTQTPSHQVTQMGQEVILRCVPISNHLYFYWYRQILGQKVEFLVSFYNNEISEKSEIFDDQFSVERPDGSNFTLKIRSTKLEDSAMYFCASSAEDTQYFGPGTRLTVL.

This clonotype was picked up a small number of times. This chain connects TRBV7-2 to TRBJ2-7, with 9 bases identical to TRBD2. V trimming: 1 base; J trimming: 5 bases; junction bases outside the gene matches: 3. There are 14 residues in the CDR3. Germline V gives CDR1 SGHTA, CDR2 FQGNSA. CDR3 nucleotide sequence: TGTGCCAGCAGCTTAGTAGCGGGGGAACACGAGCAGTACTTC. Protein: CASSLVAGEHEQYF.

This rearrangement joins TRBV12-3 or TRBV12-4 to TRBJ2-1; 9 bases are shared with TRBD1. The CDR3 contains 14 residues. J was trimmed by 5 bases and V by 6 bases; bases with no gene match: 5. The CDR3 protein is CASRPGQGNNEQFF. CDR3 coding DNA: TGTGCCAGCAGGCCGGGACAGGGTAACAATGAGCAGTTCTTC.

This clonotype was counted a few times. The rearrangement links TRBV5-1 to TRBJ2-3; D unclear. CDR3 size: 17 residues. Germline V gene lookup returns CDR1 SGHRS and CDR2 YFSETQ. Trimming pared 1 base from V and 0 bases from J, leaving 15 bases between. The CDR3 nucleotides are TGCGCCAGCAGCTTGAATCCTGTGGGTCCCAGCACAGATACGCAGTATTTT. Translation: CASSLNPVGPSTDTQYF.

This clonotype was seen only a few times. V and J are TRBV7-6 and TRBJ1-4; D is unclear. Germline assignment: CDR1 SGHVS and CDR2 FNYEAQ. The CDR3 contains 13 residues. The V gene lost 1 base and the J gene lost 7 bases, with 7 bases spanning the gap. The DNA for the CDR3 is TGTGCCAGCAGCTTAGGGGCAGGTGAAAAACTGTTTTTT. It yields the protein CASSLGAGEKLFF.

This clonotype was detected many times. The chain employs TRBV5-1 and TRBJ2-5; D is ambiguous. The CDR3 contains 11 residues. The V end was cut by 4 bases, the J end by 5 bases, with 6 bases between. Germline CDR1 is SGHRS and CDR2 is YFSETQ. The CDR3 coding sequence is TGCGCCAGCAGCAAGGACGAGACCCAGTACTTC. Translating gives CASSKDETQYF.

This clonotype was seen repeatedly, ten times or more. The gene calls are TRBV19 and TRBJ2-5; 9 nucleotides match TRBD2. V trimming: 8 bases; J trimming: 0 bases; junction bases outside the gene matches: 4. Per germline, CDR1 LNHDA and CDR2 SQIVND (reference sequence). CDR3 length: 14 amino acids. CDR3 sequence (DNA): TGTGCCAGTGGGACTAGCTTCTACCAAGAGACCCAGTACTTC. It encodes CASGTSFYQETQYF. The whole variable domain, filled in from reference TRBV19 and TRBJ2-5, reads DGGITQSPKYLFRKEGQNVTLSCEQNLNHDAMYWYRQDPGQGLRLIYYSQIVNDFQKGDIAEGYSVSREKKESFPLTVTSAQKNPTAFYLCASGTSFYQETQYFGPGTRLLVL.

V usage is TRBV7-2 and J usage is TRBJ1-5; D unclear. V dropped 1 base and J dropped 3 bases, with 4 bases sitting between them. This CDR3 region has 13 residues. From germline, CDR1 is SGHTA and CDR2 FQGNSA. CDR3: CASSLGLNQPQHF. CDR3 coding DNA: TGTGCCAGCAGCTTAGGACTCAATCAGCCCCAGCATTTT.

The gene calls are TRBV18 and TRBJ2-2, with TRBD1 matching over 9 bases. V trimming: 6 bases; J trimming: 6 bases; junction bases outside the gene matches: 8. In germline, CDR1 is KGHSH, CDR2 LQKENI. CDR3 length: 15 amino acids. The CDR3 protein is CASSPYRGRAGELFF. The CDR3 DNA follows: TGTGCCAGCTCGCCTTACAGGGGGCGAGCCGGGGAGCTGTTTTTT.

The chain joins TRBV7-2 to TRBJ2-3, with D unclear. V was clipped by 5 bases and J by 7 bases, with 7 bases between them. There are 11 residues in the CDR3. Germline V CDR1 and CDR2: SGHTA, FQGNSA. CDR3 protein: CASSLDHTQYF. The CDR3 region has the DNA TGTGCCAGCAGCCTGGATCATACGCAGTATTTT.

The rearrangement uses TRBV18 and TRBJ2-7; tentatively, D is TRBD1 (6 bases). Germline values: CDR1 KGHSH, CDR2 LQKENI. Trimming shortened V by 0 bases and J by 2 bases, and 14 bases separated the two germline ends. The CDR3 consists of 16 residues. The chain's CDR3 is CASSPPSRGMTYEQYF. The DNA for the CDR3 is TGTGCCAGCTCACCACCCTCCAGGGGAATGACCTACGAGCAGTACTTC.

This clonotype was found a few times. This sequence joins TRBV27 and TRBJ2-2; D is unresolved. Germline V CDR1 and CDR2: MNHEY, SMNVEV (reference sequence). The CDR3 consists of 14 residues. Trimming pared 4 bases from V and 3 bases from J, leaving 9 bases between. CDR3 nucleotides: TGTGCCAGCAGTTCCCGCCGGTACACCGGGGAGCTGTTTTTT. The encoded protein is CASSSRRYTGELFF.

This clonotype turned up a few times. The rearrangement joins TRBV23-1 to TRBJ2-2; D gene uncertain. TRBV23-1 is noted as an ORF with a role that remains uncertain. The CDR3 totals 14 residues. The ends were cut back, 0 bases at V and 0 bases at J, with 2 bases in the middle. The CDR3 DNA reads as TGCGCCAGCAGTCAATCCCCGAACACCGGGGAGCTGTTTTTT. It codes for CASSQSPNTGELFF.

There are a few counts of this clonotype. The chain combines TRBV10-3 with TRBJ2-3, with D maybe TRBD2 (6 bases). Germline V gene sequence: CDR1 ENHRY, CDR2 SYGVKD. This CDR3 is 13 amino acids long. The V gene lost 10 bases and the J gene lost 1 base, with 12 bases spanning the gap. Here the CDR3 DNA reads TGTGCCACGGGACTTCCGGGCACAGATACGCAGTATTTT. Amino acid sequence: CATGLPGTDTQYF.

This chain uses TRBV7-8 with TRBJ1-5; D is ambiguous. V was trimmed by 5 bases and J by 1 base, leaving 18 bases between them. This CDR3 has 17 amino acids. Per germline, CDR1 SGHVS and CDR2 FQNEAQ. CDR3 amino acids: CASSPPRARLSNQPQHF. In nucleotides, the CDR3 is TGTGCCAGCAGCCCCCCACGGGCGCGGCTAAGCAATCAGCCCCAGCATTTT.

The chain employs TRBV6-2 or TRBV6-3 and TRBJ1-6; 9 bases match TRBD1. The V and J ends lost 7 bases and 10 bases, in that order; junction bases with no gene match: 5. Germline loops: CDR1 MNHEY, CDR2 SVGEGT. The CDR3 has 13 amino acids. CDR3 sequence (DNA): TGTGCCAGCACCGGGACAGGGAGGTCACCCCTCCACTTT. As protein: CASTGTGRSPLHF.

The chain has TRBV24-1 and TRBJ1-2; TRBD1 might be the D (5 bases). The CDR3 loop spans 11 amino acids. V gave up 6 bases and J gave up 14 bases, with 15 bases separating them. CDR1 and CDR2 from the germline V gene are KGHDR and SFDVKD. The CDR3 spells CATSSKGRDTF. CDR3 nucleotides: TGTGCCACCAGTAGTAAGGGGCGGGATACCTTC.

This clonotype has just one count. The chain has TRBV7-2 and TRBJ2-3, with a tentative D call TRBD2 (7 bases). Germline CDR1 and CDR2: SGHTA and FQGNSA. Deletions cut 0 bases from V and 5 bases from J, with 12 bases between. The CDR3 is made up of 15 amino acids. CDR3 region: CASSLAGGQRDTQYF. The CDR3 nucleotides are TGTGCCAGCAGCTTAGCGGGGGGGCAAAGAGATACGCAGTATTTT.

This clonotype has a handful of counts. The chain combines TRBV10-3 with TRBJ2-7; 8 bases align to TRBD2. Per the germline V gene, CDR1 is ENHRY and CDR2 is SYGVKD. The V gene end was trimmed by 4 bases and the J gene end by 0 bases; junction bases not matched to a gene: 5. This CDR3 is built from 15 residues. The CDR3 here is CAISGAAGDSYEQYV. Here the CDR3 DNA reads TGTGCCATCAGTGGGGCAGCGGGGGACTCCTACGAGCAGTACGTC.

This clonotype was detected a few times. The chain has TRBV7-9 and TRBJ1-3; D is uncertain. Trimming pared 6 bases from V and 9 bases from J, leaving 15 bases between. The CDR3 sequence is 13 residues long. Germline V gene lookup returns CDR1 SEHNR and CDR2 FQNEAQ (reference sequence). CDR3 sequence: CASSNPGFGTIYF. CDR3 nucleotides: TGTGCCAGCAGTAACCCCGGGTTTGGCACCATATATTTT.